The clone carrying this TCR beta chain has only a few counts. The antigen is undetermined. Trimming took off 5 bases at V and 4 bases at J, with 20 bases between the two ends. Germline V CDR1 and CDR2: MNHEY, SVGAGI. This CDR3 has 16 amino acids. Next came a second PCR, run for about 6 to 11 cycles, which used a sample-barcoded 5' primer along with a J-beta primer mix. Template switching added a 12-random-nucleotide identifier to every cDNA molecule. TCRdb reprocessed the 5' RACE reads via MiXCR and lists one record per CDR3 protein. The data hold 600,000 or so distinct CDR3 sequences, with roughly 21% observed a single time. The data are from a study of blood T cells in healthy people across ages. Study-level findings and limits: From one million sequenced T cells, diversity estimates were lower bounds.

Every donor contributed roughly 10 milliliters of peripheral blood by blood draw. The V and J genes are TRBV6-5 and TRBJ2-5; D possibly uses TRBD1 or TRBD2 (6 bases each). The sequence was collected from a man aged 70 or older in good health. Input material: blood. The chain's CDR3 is CASSTRDWTARETQYF. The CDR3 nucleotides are TGTGCCAGCAGTACTCGGGACTGGACAGCCCGAGAGACCCAGTACTTC.